The clone carrying this TCR beta chain turned up a few times. TCRdb passed the 5' RACE reads through MiXCR, listing each CDR3 protein once. The sample lists some 300,000 distinct CDR3 sequences; approximately 11% were seen once. The data belong to a study of T cells after yellow fever vaccination. This CDR3 is built from 13 residues. Trimming shortened V by 3 bases and J by 6 bases, and 9 bases separated the two germline ends. This TCR came from a man aged 18-30 years who received the YFV17D yellow fever vaccine. The sequences come from CD4+ T cells sorted from PBMCs, collected 45 days after the yellow fever booster vaccination. This chain connects TRBV12-3 or TRBV12-4 to TRBJ1-3; D ambiguous. The chain's CDR3 is CASSFGIPNTIYF. The CDR3 nucleotides are TGTGCCAGCAGTTTCGGGATACCAAACACCATATATTTT.